This TCR beta chain was identified in a study of shared clonotypes between healthy human individuals. Researchers divided each subset's genomic DNA evenly across several immunoSEQ plates. Libraries were prepared by immunoSEQ multiplex PCR; TCRdb keeps only in-frame clonotypes and omits some of them. The sample carries about 380,000 clones, roughly 96% recorded once. As to this clone: Its antigen is not known.

This CDR3 comprises 17 residues. V dropped 6 bases and J dropped 3; count of bases not matched to a gene: 12. Germline loops: CDR1 KGHSH, CDR2 LQKENI. Findings and limits, study-wide: Collection of samples was limited to blood; tissue repertoires likely differ. Estimated richness values were generally larger in naive subsets than in memory subsets.

The origin of this receptor is a man aged 25-40 years in good health. The chain employs TRBV18 and TRBJ2-3; 10 nucleotides match TRBD2. What was sequenced was memory CD8+ T cells sorted from blood. The subset is: CD45RO+ cells pooled with CCR7-negative TemRA cells. This CDR3 reads CASSLLPVAGGTDTQYF. The CDR3 DNA reads TGTGCCAGCTCCCTTCTCCCCGTAGCGGGAGGAACAGATACGCAGTATTTT.